This entry features one T cell receptor (beta chain) sequence. Its antigen is as yet unknown. V was pared by 6 bases and J by 7 bases, with 18 bases between. Germline CDR1 and CDR2: SQVTM and ANQGSEA. CDR3 length: 13 amino acids. As to treatment: oral pan-JAK inhibitor, 5-10 mg twice daily. It was cDNA, reverse transcribed from extracted RNA, that served as the sequencing template. This table comes from immunoSEQ multiplex PCR, and its TCRdb copy is limited to in-frame clones, with some not included. The profile shows some 190,000 clones, 66% of them singletons. This specimen belongs to a study of CD8+ T cells in alopecia areata. Findings and limits, study-wide: Many expanded lesional clones persisted in scalp and blood during tofacitinib treatment. Alopecia totalis/universalis scalp especially showed more expanded CD8+ clones than normal scalp.

The sequence came from a human donor with alopecia areata. The sequencing used CD4+ T cells sorted from blood, collected at approximately week 42, from a patient treated with tofacitinib. This chain joins TRBV29-1 and TRBJ1-1; D may be TRBD1 (6 bases). The CDR3 spells CSVGVGGAGEAFF. For the CDR3, the DNA is TGCAGCGTCGGAGTTGGGGGGGCCGGTGAAGCTTTCTTT.